The subject of this entry is one T cell receptor (beta chain). The antigen is unknown. Germline loops: CDR1 SGDLS, CDR2 YYNGEE. Between the trimmed V and J ends, which lost 1 base and 2 bases, there was a span of 8 bases. This CDR3 region has 14 residues. These data originate in a study of cytomegalovirus exposure and HLA in healthy donors. Findings of the study overall: In presence/absence analyses, roughly uniform sequencing depth across donors was assumed.

Use of 60 Vbeta and 13 Jbeta primers characterized the PCR. Profiled with immunoSEQ multiplex PCR; TCRdb holds only in-frame clones, not every one. The repertoire holds roughly 100,000 clones, with less than 85% as singletons. The chain is built from TRBV9 and TRBJ2-3; D remains unclear. Input material: PBMCs. This sequence was found in a man aged 35-49 years in good health and CMV-seropositive. In DNA, the CDR3 is TGTGCCAGCAGCGTAATCTCCTCCACAGATACGCAGTATTTT. The encoded protein is CASSVISSTDTQYF.